This TCR beta chain was sequenced in a study of OX40 agonist ivuxolimab in advanced cancers. Only in-frame clones appear in the TCRdb table, and some are missing; sequencing was by immunoSEQ multiplex PCR. The sample has around 29,000 clones, around 81% seen once. Germline V lookup: CDR1 LNHDA, CDR2 SQIVND (reference sequence). The CDR3 contains 14 residues. Trimming took off 3 bases at V and 3 bases at J, with 8 bases between the two ends. The chain carries TRBV19 and TRBJ1-4; no reliable D call. The sequence was collected from an adult with an advanced solid tumor such as melanoma, head and neck, liver or kidney cancer. The sample was CD4+ or CD8+ T cells sorted from blood, taken in a trial of the OX40 agonist ivuxolimab. In DNA, the CDR3 is TGTGCCAGTAGTATCGGCAGCGCTAATGAAAAACTGTTTTTT. This gives the protein CASSIGSANEKLFF.